This T cell receptor (beta chain) was documented in a study of blood T cell repertoires in COVID-19. Germline CDR1 WSHSY, CDR2 SAAADI. The CDR3 loop spans 17 amino acids. Trimming stripped 6 bases from V and 6 bases from J, with 24 bases between. TCRdb's copy holds only in-frame clones and misses some; the assay was immunoSEQ multiplex PCR. This sample yields 200,000 to 300,000 clones, of which 85% to 90% are seen a single time; approximately 1.6% belongs to the top ten. The clonotype was recovered from a woman aged 35 to 49 who had recovered from COVID-19. Sample: peripheral blood. The chain is built from TRBV10-2 and TRBJ1-5; D perhaps matches TRBD1 (5 bases). CDR3 DNA sequence: TGCGCCAGCAGCCTCACCGGGACTTACAGGAAGGGTCAGCCCCAGCATTTT. Protein product: CASSLTGTYRKGQPQHF.